A single sample gave rise to the 10 T cell receptor beta chains below, sequenced in a study of T cell changes during pregnancy in multiple sclerosis (dated by TCRdb to between 2018 and 2021). The library relied on the immunoSEQ multiplex PCR assay. Entries here come from immuneACCESS through TCRdb and include only in-frame sequences with V and J called. Some clones fail to appear in such tables; in the studies checked, an unresolved V gene covers under half of the shortfall, and the cause of the remainder is unknown. This sample comprises approximately 130,000 clones, roughly 95% of them detected only once. 0.44% of the sample is in the top ten clones. Sequences were derived from peripheral blood, sampled after pregnancy. These receptors were taken from a female donor with multiple sclerosis, enrolled in a pregnancy study.

The genes are TRBV4-1 and TRBJ2-3; D is uncertain. The germline V gene encodes CDR1 MGHRA and CDR2 YSYEKL. Trimming removed 1 base from V and 8 bases from J, with 13 bases in between. The CDR3 extends over 14 amino acids. The CDR3 region is CASSQVVSLSTQYF. The CDR3 DNA follows: TGCGCCAGCAGCCAAGTCGTTTCCCTCAGTACGCAGTATTTT.

V usage is TRBV28 and J usage is TRBJ1-5, with D hard to call. Trimming removed 3 bases at V and 0 bases at J, with 9 bases between. Germline V CDR1 and CDR2: MDHEN, SYDVKM. This CDR3 region has 15 residues. Here the CDR3 DNA reads TGTGCCAGCAGTTTCGGAGGGTATAGCAATCAGCCCCAGCATTTT. It translates to CASSFGGYSNQPQHF.

For the CDR3, the DNA is TGTGCCAGCGCTACTAGCGGTTACAATGAGCAGTTCTTC. Protein sequence: CASATSGYNEQFF. The V gene is TRBV6-5, the J gene TRBJ2-1; TRBD2 matches 8 bases. Germline trimming cut 8 bases from V and 4 bases from J; bases unmatched to any gene: 4. The CDR3 spans 13 residues. Germline V CDR1 and CDR2: MNHEY, SVGAGI.

The chain recombines TRBV2 with TRBJ1-2; 9 bases map to TRBD1. CDR3 length: 15 amino acids. Germline trimming cut 4 bases from V and 4 bases from J; bases unmatched to any gene: 7. Per germline, CDR1 SNHLY and CDR2 FYNNEI. This chain's CDR3 is CASSGLDRGAYGYTF. The CDR3 DNA is TGTGCCAGCAGTGGACTGGACAGGGGTGCCTATGGCTACACCTTC.

This chain uses TRBV5-6 with TRBJ2-5; a possible D gene is TRBD2 (6 bases). The J call may be faulty, since TRBJ2-7 better matches the DNA end. The CDR3 length is 14 residues. CDR1 and CDR2 from the germline V gene are SGHDT and YYEEEE. As DNA, the CDR3 is TGTGCCAGCAGCTGGGGGGTTGGGCAGCGCGAGCAGTACTTC. This translates into CASSWGVGQREQYF.

The chain employs TRBV7-3 and TRBJ2-1, with no clear D. Germline-derived CDR1 and CDR2 are SGHTA and FQGTGA. V shed 5 bases and J shed 4 bases, with 15 bases lying between them. The CDR3 is made up of 15 amino acids. CDR3 nucleotide sequence: TGTGCCAGCAGCCCTGACATGGTTATATACAATGAGCAGTTCTTC. As protein: CASSPDMVIYNEQFF.

The CDR3 region has the DNA TGTGCCAGCAGTCGTACCCCTAGCGGTCTTGACTACGAGCAGTACTTC. Translation gives CASSRTPSGLDYEQYF. This chain connects TRBV6-6 to TRBJ2-7; 7 bases line up with TRBD2. Trimming cost V 5 bases and J 3 bases; bases outside gene matches: 13. From germline, CDR1 is MNHNY and CDR2 SVGAGI (reference sequence). This CDR3 is built from 16 residues.

This sequence joins TRBV6-4 and TRBJ2-3; 13 bases map to TRBD2. V trimming: 6 bases; J trimming: 3 bases; junction bases outside the gene matches: 6. Germline CDR1 MRHNA, CDR2 SNTAGT. The CDR3 is made up of 16 amino acids. The chain's CDR3 is CASSPTSGRSTDTQYF. In DNA form, the CDR3 reads TGTGCCAGCAGCCCGACTAGCGGGAGGTCGACAGATACGCAGTATTTT.

The rearrangement links TRBV5-6 to TRBJ2-7; possible D gene TRBD1, 6 bases. Germline CDR1 is SGHDT and CDR2 is YYEEEE. The ends were cut back, 5 bases at V and 3 bases at J, with 12 bases in the middle. This CDR3 comprises 13 residues. The chain's CDR3 is CASSQGQLYEQYF. Written as DNA, the CDR3 is TGTGCCAGCAGTCAAGGACAGCTCTACGAGCAGTACTTC. Together with reference TRBV5-6 and TRBJ2-7, the CDR3 gives the full variable domain: DAGVTQSPTHLIKTRGQQVTLRCSPKSGHDTVSWYQQALGQGPQFIFQYYEEEERQRGNFPDRFSGHQFPNYSSELNVNALLLGDSALYLCASSQGQLYEQYFGPGTRLTVT.

The V call is TRBV28, the J call TRBJ1-1, with D perhaps TRBD1 (5 bases). There are 15 residues in the CDR3. CDR1 and CDR2 from the germline V gene are MDHEN and SYDVKM. Trimming removed 2 bases at V and 3 bases at J, with 13 bases between. CDR3 protein: CASSLVRRGDTEAFF. In nucleotides, the CDR3 is TGTGCCAGCAGTTTAGTTCGACGGGGGGACACTGAAGCTTTCTTT.